This passage covers 4 T cell receptor beta chains from one sample sequenced in a study of graft-versus-host responses after intestinal transplantation. For these receptors, no antigen is known. Profiling relied on immunoSEQ multiplex PCR, and the TCRdb table lists in-frame clones only, not all of them. Here the sample spans approximately 70,000 clones, about 87% being singletons. Sequencing was performed on unstimulated CD4+ T cells sorted from spleen or lymph node cells, taken before transplant. The source of these receptors is a human donor who was the organ donor for an intestinal transplant.

This clone was counted once. The genes are TRBV19 and TRBJ1-5; 8 nucleotides align to TRBD1. This CDR3 has 14 residues. Losses at the gene ends were 6 bases for V and 11 bases for J; bases not matched to a gene: 12. From germline, CDR1 is LNHDA and CDR2 SQIVND (reference sequence). The CDR3 DNA sequence: TGTGCCAGTAGGCCCGGACAGGGCTTGGGGACCCAGCATTTT. It specifies CASRPGQGLGTQHF.

The chain combines TRBV18 with TRBJ2-5; TRBD1 aligns across 7 bases. Germline V gene lookup returns CDR1 KGHSH and CDR2 LQKENI. The CDR3 contains 14 residues. Trimming at V came to 4 bases and at J to 2 bases, leaving 4 bases not matched to a gene. The CDR3 DNA follows: TGTGCCAGCTCACATGGACAGGATCAAGAGACCCAGTACTTC. Its translation is CASSHGQDQETQYF.

This rearrangement joins TRBV23-1 to TRBJ2-3; possible D gene TRBD2, 5 bases. TRBV23-1 has ORF status, its function being uncertain. The CDR3 sequence is 17 residues long. Trimming left V 3 bases short and J 4 bases short, with 20 bases between. CDR3 DNA: TGCGCCAGCAGTCATCAGGCCCCGGGGAACGGGGCAGATACGCAGTATTTT. Translation: CASSHQAPGNGADTQYF.

The V gene is TRBV19, the J gene TRBJ1-2; 8 bases map to TRBD1. The CDR3 spans 14 residues. V shed 5 bases, J shed 5 bases, and the junction held 7 bases outside the gene matches. CDR1 and CDR2 (germline): LNHDA, SQIVND (reference sequence). CDR3 nucleotides: TGTGCCAGTAGTGCCGGACAGGGTCCTTATGGCTACACCTTC. Translating it yields CASSAGQGPYGYTF.